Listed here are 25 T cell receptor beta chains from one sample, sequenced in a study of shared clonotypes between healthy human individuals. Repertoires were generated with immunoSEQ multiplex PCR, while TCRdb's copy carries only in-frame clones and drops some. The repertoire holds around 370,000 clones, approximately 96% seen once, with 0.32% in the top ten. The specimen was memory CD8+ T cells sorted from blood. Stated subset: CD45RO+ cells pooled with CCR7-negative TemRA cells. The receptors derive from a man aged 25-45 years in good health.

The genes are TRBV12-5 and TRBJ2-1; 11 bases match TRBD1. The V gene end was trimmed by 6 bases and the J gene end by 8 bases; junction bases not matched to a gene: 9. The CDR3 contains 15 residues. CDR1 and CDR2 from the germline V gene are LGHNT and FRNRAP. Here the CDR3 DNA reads TGTGCTAGTGGGAGCCCGGACAGGGGGCACGATGAGCAGTTCTTC. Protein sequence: CASGSPDRGHDEQFF.

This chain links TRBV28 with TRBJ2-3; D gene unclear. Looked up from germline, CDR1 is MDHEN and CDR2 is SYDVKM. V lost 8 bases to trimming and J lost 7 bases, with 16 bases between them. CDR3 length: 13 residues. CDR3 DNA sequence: TGTGCCAGCCGCTTCGCCCTAAAGAATACGCAGTATTTT. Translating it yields CASRFALKNTQYF.

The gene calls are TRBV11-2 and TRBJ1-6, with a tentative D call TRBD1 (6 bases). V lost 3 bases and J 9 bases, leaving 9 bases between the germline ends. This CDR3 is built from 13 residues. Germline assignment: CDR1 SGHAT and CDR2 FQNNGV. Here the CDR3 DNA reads TGTGCCAGCAGCTTCAGACAGGCTTCACCCCTCCACTTT. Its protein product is CASSFRQASPLHF.

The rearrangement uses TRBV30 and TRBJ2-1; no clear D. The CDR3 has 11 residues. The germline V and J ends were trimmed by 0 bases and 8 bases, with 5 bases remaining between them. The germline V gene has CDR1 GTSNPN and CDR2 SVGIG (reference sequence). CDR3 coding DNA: TGTGCCTGGAGTGTTTTGGATGAGCAGTTCTTC. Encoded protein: CAWSVLDEQFF. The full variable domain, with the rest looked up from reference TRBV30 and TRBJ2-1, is SQTIHQWPATLVQPVGSPLSLECTVEGTSNPNLYWYRQAAGRGLQLLFYSVGIGQISSEVPQNLSASRPQDRQFILSSKKLLLSDSGFYLCAWSVLDEQFFGPGTRLTVL.

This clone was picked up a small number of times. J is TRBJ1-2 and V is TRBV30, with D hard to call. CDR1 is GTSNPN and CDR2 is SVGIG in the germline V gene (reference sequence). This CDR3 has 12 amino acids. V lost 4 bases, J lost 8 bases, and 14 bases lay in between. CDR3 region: CAWTTEGGGYTF. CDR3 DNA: TGTGCCTGGACCACAGAAGGAGGAGGCTACACCTTC. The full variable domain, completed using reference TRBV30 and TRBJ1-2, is SQTIHQWPATLVQPVGSPLSLECTVEGTSNPNLYWYRQAAGRGLQLLFYSVGIGQISSEVPQNLSASRPQDRQFILSSKKLLLSDSGFYLCAWTTEGGGYTFGSGTRLTVV.

This chain's CDR3 is CASSFRAGDNEQFF. CDR3 nucleotides: TGTGCCAGCAGCTTTCGGGCAGGGGACAATGAGCAGTTCTTC. This rearrangement joins TRBV7-9 to TRBJ2-1; possible D gene TRBD1, 6 bases. Between the trimmed V and J ends, which lost 3 bases and 5 bases, there was a span of 11 bases. Germline-derived CDR1 and CDR2 are SEHNR and FQNEAQ (reference sequence). The CDR3 is 14 amino acids.

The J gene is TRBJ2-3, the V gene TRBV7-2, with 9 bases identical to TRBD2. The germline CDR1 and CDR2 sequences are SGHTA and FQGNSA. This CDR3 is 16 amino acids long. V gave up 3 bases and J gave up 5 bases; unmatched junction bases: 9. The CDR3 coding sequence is TGTGCCAGCAGCTTGTCGCCGTCTAGCGGGAAAGATACGCAGTATTTT. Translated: CASSLSPSSGKDTQYF.

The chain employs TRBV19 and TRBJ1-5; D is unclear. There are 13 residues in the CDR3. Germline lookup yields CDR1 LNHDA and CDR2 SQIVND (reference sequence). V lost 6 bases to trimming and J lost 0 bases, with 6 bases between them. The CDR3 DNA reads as TGTGCCAGTAGGACCTATAGCAATCAGCCCCAGCATTTT. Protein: CASRTYSNQPQHF. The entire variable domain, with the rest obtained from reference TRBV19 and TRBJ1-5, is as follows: DGGITQSPKYLFRKEGQNVTLSCEQNLNHDAMYWYRQDPGQGLRLIYYSQIVNDFQKGDIAEGYSVSREKKESFPLTVTSAQKNPTAFYLCASRTYSNQPQHFGDGTRLSIL.

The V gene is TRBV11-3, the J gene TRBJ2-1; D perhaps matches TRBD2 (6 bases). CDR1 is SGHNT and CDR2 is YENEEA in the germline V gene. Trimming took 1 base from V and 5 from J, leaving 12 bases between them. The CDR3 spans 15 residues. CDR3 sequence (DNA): TGTGCCAGCAGCTTAGGGCTAGCGAGAAACAATGAGCAGTTCTTC. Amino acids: CASSLGLARNNEQFF.

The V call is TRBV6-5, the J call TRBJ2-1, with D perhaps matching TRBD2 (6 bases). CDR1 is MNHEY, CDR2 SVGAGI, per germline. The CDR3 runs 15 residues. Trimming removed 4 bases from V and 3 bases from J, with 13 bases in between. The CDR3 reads CASSSSGSGYNEQFF. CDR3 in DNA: TGTGCCAGCAGTTCAAGCGGGTCGGGCTACAATGAGCAGTTCTTC.

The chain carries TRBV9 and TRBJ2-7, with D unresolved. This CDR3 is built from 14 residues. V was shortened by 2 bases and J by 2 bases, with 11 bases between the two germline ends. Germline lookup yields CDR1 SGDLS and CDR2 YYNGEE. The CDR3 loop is CASSVDLGTYEQYF. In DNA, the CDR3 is TGTGCCAGCAGCGTGGATCTAGGGACCTACGAGCAGTACTTC.

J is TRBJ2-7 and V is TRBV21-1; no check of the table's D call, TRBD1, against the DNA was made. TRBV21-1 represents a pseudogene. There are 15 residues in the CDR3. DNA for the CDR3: TGTGCCAGCAGCAAGGGGTCCACAGGGGGCGACGAGCAGTACTTC. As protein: CASSKGSTGGDEQYF.

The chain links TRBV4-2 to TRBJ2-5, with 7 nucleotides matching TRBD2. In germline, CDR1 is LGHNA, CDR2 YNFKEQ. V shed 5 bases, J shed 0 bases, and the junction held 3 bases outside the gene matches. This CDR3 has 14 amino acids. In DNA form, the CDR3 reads TGTGCCAGCAGCTGGGGGGGGTACCAAGAGACCCAGTACTTC. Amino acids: CASSWGGYQETQYF.

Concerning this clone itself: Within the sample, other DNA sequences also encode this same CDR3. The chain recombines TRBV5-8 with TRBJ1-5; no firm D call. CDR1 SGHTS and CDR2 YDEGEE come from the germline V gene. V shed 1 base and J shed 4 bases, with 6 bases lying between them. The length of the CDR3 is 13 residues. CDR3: CASSLRGNQPQHF. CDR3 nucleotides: TGTGCCAGCAGCTTGCGAGGGAATCAGCCCCAGCATTTT.

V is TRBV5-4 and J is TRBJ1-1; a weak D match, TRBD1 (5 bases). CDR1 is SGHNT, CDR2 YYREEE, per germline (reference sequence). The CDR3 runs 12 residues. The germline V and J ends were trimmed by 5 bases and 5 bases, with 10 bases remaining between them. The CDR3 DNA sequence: TGTGCCAGCAGGGGGGAAGGTACTGAAGCTTTCTTT. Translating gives CASRGEGTEAFF.

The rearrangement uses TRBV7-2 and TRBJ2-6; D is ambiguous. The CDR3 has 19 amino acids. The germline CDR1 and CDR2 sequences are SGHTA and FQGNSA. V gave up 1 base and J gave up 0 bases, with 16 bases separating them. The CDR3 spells CASSLGTRSALSGANVLTF. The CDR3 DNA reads TGTGCCAGCAGCTTAGGAACCCGGAGCGCCCTCTCTGGGGCCAACGTCCTGACTTTC.

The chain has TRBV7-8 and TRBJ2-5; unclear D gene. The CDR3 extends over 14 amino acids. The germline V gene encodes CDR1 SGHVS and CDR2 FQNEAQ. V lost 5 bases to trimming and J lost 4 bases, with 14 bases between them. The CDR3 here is CASSQDPIGETQYF. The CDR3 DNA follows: TGTGCCAGCAGCCAAGATCCCATTGGAGAGACCCAGTACTTC. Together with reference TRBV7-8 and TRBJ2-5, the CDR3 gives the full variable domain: GAGVSQSPRYKVAKRGQDVALRCDPISGHVSLFWYQQALGQGPEFLTYFQNEAQLDKSGLPSDRFFAERPEGSVSTLKIQRTQQEDSAVYLCASSQDPIGETQYFGPGTRLLVL.

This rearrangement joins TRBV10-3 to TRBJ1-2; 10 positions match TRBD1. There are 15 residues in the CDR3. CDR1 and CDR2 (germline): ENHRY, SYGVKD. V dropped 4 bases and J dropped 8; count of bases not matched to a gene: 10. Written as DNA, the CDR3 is TGTGCCATCAGTGCCCACCCCGGGACAGGGGAGGGCTACACCTTC. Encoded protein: CAISAHPGTGEGYTF.

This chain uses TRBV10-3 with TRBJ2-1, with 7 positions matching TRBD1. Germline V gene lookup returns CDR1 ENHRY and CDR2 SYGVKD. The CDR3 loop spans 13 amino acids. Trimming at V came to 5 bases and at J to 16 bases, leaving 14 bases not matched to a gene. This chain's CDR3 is CAISNINRGAVFF. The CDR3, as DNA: TGTGCCATCAGTAACATAAACAGGGGCGCGGTTTTCTTC.

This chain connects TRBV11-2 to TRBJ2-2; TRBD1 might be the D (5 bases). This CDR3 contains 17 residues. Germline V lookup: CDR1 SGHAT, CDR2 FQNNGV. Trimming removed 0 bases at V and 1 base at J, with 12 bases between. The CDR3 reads CASSLDGRVGNTGELFF. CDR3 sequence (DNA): TGTGCCAGCAGCTTAGATGGCAGGGTTGGGAACACCGGGGAGCTGTTTTTT. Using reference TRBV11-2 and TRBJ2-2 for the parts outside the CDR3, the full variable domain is EAGVAQSPRYKIIEKRQSVAFWCNPISGHATLYWYQQILGQGPKLLIQFQNNGVVDDSQLPKDRFSAERLKGVDSTLKIQPAKLEDSAVYLCASSLDGRVGNTGELFFGEGSRLTVL.

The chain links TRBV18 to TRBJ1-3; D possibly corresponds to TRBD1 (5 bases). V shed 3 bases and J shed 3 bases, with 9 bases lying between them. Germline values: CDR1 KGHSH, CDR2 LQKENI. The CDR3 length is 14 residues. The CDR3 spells CASSPGRVGNTIYF. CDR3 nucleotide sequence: TGTGCCAGCTCACCTGGCAGGGTTGGAAACACCATATATTTT. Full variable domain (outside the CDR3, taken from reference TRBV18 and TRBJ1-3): NAGVMQNPRHLVRRRGQEARLRCSPMKGHSHVYWYRQLPEEGLKFMVYLQKENIIDESGMPKERFSAEFPKEGPSILRIQQVVRGDSAAYFCASSPGRVGNTIYFGEGSWLTVV.

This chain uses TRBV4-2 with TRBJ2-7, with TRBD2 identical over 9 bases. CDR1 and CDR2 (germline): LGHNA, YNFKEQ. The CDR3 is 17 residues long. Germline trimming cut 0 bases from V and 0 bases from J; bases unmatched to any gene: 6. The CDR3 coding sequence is TGTGCCAGCAGCCAAGAACAGGGCGGGAGGGGCTCCTACGAGCAGTACTTC. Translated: CASSQEQGGRGSYEQYF.

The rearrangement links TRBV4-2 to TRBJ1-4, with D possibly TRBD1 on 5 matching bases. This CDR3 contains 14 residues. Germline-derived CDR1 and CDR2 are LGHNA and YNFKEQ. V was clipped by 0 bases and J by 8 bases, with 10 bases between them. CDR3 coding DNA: TGTGCCAGCAGCCAAGAGGGGGACGGCGAAAAACTGTTTTTT. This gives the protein CASSQEGDGEKLFF.

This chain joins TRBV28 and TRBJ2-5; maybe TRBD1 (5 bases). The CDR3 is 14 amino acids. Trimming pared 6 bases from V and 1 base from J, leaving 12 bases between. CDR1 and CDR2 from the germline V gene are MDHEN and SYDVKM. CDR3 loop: CASRGRSVQETQYF. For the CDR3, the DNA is TGTGCCAGCAGGGGGCGGTCGGTCCAAGAGACCCAGTACTTC.

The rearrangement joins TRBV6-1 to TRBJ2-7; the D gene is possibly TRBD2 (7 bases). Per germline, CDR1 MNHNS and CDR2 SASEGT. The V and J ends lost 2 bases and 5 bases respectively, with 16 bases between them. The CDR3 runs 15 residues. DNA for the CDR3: TGTGCCAGCAGTGAACCCTCGGGGGGCAGCCACGAGCAGTACTTC. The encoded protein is CASSEPSGGSHEQYF.